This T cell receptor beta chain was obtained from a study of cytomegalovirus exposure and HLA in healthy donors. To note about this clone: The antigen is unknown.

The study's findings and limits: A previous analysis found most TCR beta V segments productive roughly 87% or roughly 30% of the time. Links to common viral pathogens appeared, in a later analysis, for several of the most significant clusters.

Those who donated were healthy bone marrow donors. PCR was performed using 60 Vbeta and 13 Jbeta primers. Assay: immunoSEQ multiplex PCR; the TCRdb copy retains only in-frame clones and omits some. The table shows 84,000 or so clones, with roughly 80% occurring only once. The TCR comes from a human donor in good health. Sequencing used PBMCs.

The CDR3 region has the DNA TGTGCCAGCTCACGTAGAGGACAGGGCGACACCGGGGAGCTGTTTTTT. Its translation is CASSRRGQGDTGELFF. The J gene is TRBJ2-2, the V gene TRBV18, with 8 bases matching TRBD1. The CDR3 consists of 16 residues. J lost 3 bases, V lost 4 bases, and 7 bases had no gene match. Germline V gene sequence: CDR1 KGHSH, CDR2 LQKENI.